Shown below are 15 T cell receptor beta chains from a single sample sequenced in a study of identical twins' blood T cells. TCRdb recomputed calls from the 5' RACE reads with MiXCR, one row per CDR3 protein. The sample carries a few hundred thousand distinct CDR3 sequences, roughly 28% recorded once. The sample was PBMCs. These receptors came from a woman between 18 and 50 years old in good health.

The J gene is TRBJ2-3, the V gene TRBV11-2; 13 bases line up with TRBD2. V lost 6 bases, J lost 3 bases, and 3 bases stayed unmatched. This CDR3 region has 15 residues. In germline, CDR1 is SGHAT, CDR2 FQNNGV. For the CDR3, the DNA is TGTGCCAGCAGTTGGACTAGCGGGAGTACAGATACGCAGTATTTT. Its protein is CASSWTSGSTDTQYF.

The chain combines TRBV13 with TRBJ1-1; 7 bases are shared with TRBD1. The trim removed 4 bases at V and 0 bases at J, leaving 8 bases unmatched. Germline V lookup: CDR1 PRHDT, CDR2 FYEKMQ (reference sequence). The CDR3 extends over 16 amino acids. CDR3 sequence reads: CASSSFRGGMNTEAFF. CDR3 DNA: TGTGCCAGCAGCTCCTTCAGGGGGGGCATGAACACTGAAGCTTTCTTT.

This clonotype was seen more than once but under ten times. The chain links TRBV12-3 or TRBV12-4 to TRBJ2-1; the match to TRBD2 covers 11 bases. The CDR3 contains 16 residues. Trimming took 5 bases from V and 4 from J; bases not matched to a gene: 7. Here the CDR3 reads CASSVGLAELYNEQFF. The DNA of the CDR3 is TGTGCCAGCAGTGTGGGACTAGCGGAATTATACAATGAGCAGTTCTTC.

This clonotype was counted a few times. The gene calls are TRBV12-3 or TRBV12-4 and TRBJ1-2, with D perhaps TRBD1 (6 bases). CDR3 length: 15 residues. V lost 5 bases and J 1 base, leaving 14 bases between the germline ends. The CDR3, as DNA: TGTGCCAGCAGTCCTACGGGACAAGTTAACTATGGCTACACCTTC. Amino acids: CASSPTGQVNYGYTF.

The genes are TRBV20-1 and TRBJ1-2; D perhaps matches TRBD1 (5 bases). The CDR3 totals 13 residues. V dropped 4 bases and J dropped 6 bases, with 15 bases sitting between them. Germline CDR1 and CDR2: DFQATT and SNEGSKA (reference sequence). This CDR3 reads CSATLPGMDGYTF. The CDR3 region has the DNA TGCAGTGCTACCTTGCCAGGGATGGATGGCTACACCTTC.

V usage is TRBV29-1 and J usage is TRBJ2-1; 7 nucleotides agree with TRBD2. Trimming removed 8 bases from V and 0 bases from J; junction bases left unmatched: 7. Germline V gives CDR1 SQVTM, CDR2 ANQGSEA. CDR3 length: 14 residues. The CDR3 sequence: CSLTGGSSYNEQFF. For the CDR3, the DNA is TGCAGCCTAACGGGGGGAAGCTCCTACAATGAGCAGTTCTTC.

This clonotype was detected a few times. This chain connects TRBV12-3 or TRBV12-4 to TRBJ1-2; D is uncertain. This CDR3 has 13 residues. V was pared by 5 bases and J by 8 bases, with 15 bases between. The chain's CDR3 is CASSHGGREGYTF. The CDR3 nucleotides are TGTGCCAGCAGTCACGGTGGGCGAGAAGGCTACACCTTC.

The chain employs TRBV5-1 and TRBJ1-2; the match to TRBD1 covers 8 bases. After removal of 3 bases from V and 7 bases from J, the junction contained 5 bases not matched to a gene. CDR3 length: 13 residues. Germline V gives CDR1 SGHRS, CDR2 YFSETQ. Here the CDR3 DNA reads TGCGCCAGCAGCTCGCAGGGGGCAAGTGGCTACACCTTC. Its protein product is CASSSQGASGYTF. The full variable domain, with the rest looked up from reference TRBV5-1 and TRBJ1-2, is KAGVTQTPRYLIKTRGQQVTLSCSPISGHRSVSWYQQTPGQGLQFLFEYFSETQRNKGNFPGRFSGRQFSNSRSEMNVSTLELGDSALYLCASSSQGASGYTFGSGTRLTVV.

This clonotype was recorded at least ten times. The chain is built from TRBV20-1 and TRBJ2-2; D gene uncertain. The CDR3 length is 15 residues. Germline loops: CDR1 DFQATT, CDR2 SNEGSKA (reference sequence). Trimming cost V 0 bases and J 0 bases, with 8 bases left between them. CDR3 DNA: TGCAGTGCTAGAGATTACCACTCGAACACCGGGGAGCTGTTTTTT. This codes for CSARDYHSNTGELFF.

V is TRBV7-2 and J is TRBJ2-3, with TRBD1 as a possible D gene (6 bases). In germline, CDR1 is SGHTA, CDR2 FQGNSA. The CDR3 sequence is 17 residues long. Deletions cut 2 bases from V and 1 base from J, with 16 bases between. Written as DNA, the CDR3 is TGTGCCAGCAGCTTATTACTGGCAGGGGATGGCACAGATACGCAGTATTTT. It specifies CASSLLLAGDGTDTQYF.

The chain has TRBV20-1 and TRBJ1-3, with a weak D call TRBD1 (5 bases). There are 15 residues in the CDR3. Germline CDR1 is DFQATT and CDR2 is SNEGSKA (reference sequence). Trimming pared 6 bases from V and 2 bases from J, leaving 17 bases between. As DNA, the CDR3 is TGCAGTGCCTCGGGCGGGGCGCGCCCTGGAAACACCATATATTTT. This codes for CSASGGARPGNTIYF.

This clonotype occurred a few times. The V gene is TRBV12-3 or TRBV12-4, the J gene TRBJ1-6; D not certain. V was clipped by 6 bases and J by 10 bases, with 13 bases between them. The CDR3 totals 13 residues. The CDR3 DNA reads TGTGCCAGCAGCTCTTTACAGAAATCACCCCTCCACTTT. Encoded protein: CASSSLQKSPLHF.

This clonotype appeared once. The rearrangement joins TRBV3-1 to TRBJ2-1; unclear D gene. Germline V gives CDR1 LGHDT, CDR2 YNNKEL (reference sequence). The CDR3 is 12 residues long. Deletions cut 5 bases from V and 11 bases from J, with 13 bases between. Here the CDR3 DNA reads TGTGCCAGCAGCTCCCAGCTTAATAAGCAGTTCTTC. Translation: CASSSQLNKQFF.

CDR3 DNA sequence: TGCAGCGTTGAGTTGGGGGGGAACACTGAAGCTTTCTTT. It is translated as CSVELGGNTEAFF. The J gene is TRBJ1-1, the V gene TRBV29-1; D might be TRBD1 (5 bases). This CDR3 spans 13 amino acids. Trimming cost V 3 bases and J 1 base, with 9 bases left between them. Per germline, CDR1 SQVTM and CDR2 ANQGSEA.

This clonotype was seen a few times. The chain's CDR3 is CASSLLINTEAFF. DNA of the CDR3: TGTGCCAGCAGCTTACTGATTAACACTGAAGCTTTCTTT. The genes are TRBV11-2 and TRBJ1-1, with D uncertain. This CDR3 contains 13 residues. The ends were cut back, 2 bases at V and 2 bases at J, with 6 bases in the middle. The germline V gene encodes CDR1 SGHAT and CDR2 FQNNGV.